The 14 T cell receptor beta chains below all came from one sample that was sequenced in a study of T cell changes during pregnancy in multiple sclerosis. Profiled with immunoSEQ multiplex PCR; TCRdb holds only in-frame clones, not every one. The top ten hold around 0.7% of the sample, which has about 42,000 clones, roughly 84% seen once. This sample comprised CD4+ T cells from peripheral blood mononuclear cells, obtained before pregnancy. All receptors derive from a female donor with multiple sclerosis, enrolled in a pregnancy study.

This chain connects TRBV7-2 to TRBJ1-2; weak D call: TRBD1 (6 bases). The germline V gene encodes CDR1 SGHTA and CDR2 FQGNSA. The CDR3 has 15 residues. V was clipped by 3 bases and J by 8 bases, with 19 bases between them. The CDR3 here is CASSLSPEGVGGYTF. CDR3 DNA: TGTGCCAGCAGCTTGAGTCCCGAGGGGGTAGGAGGCTACACCTTC.

CDR3 sequence: CSVGRQGPNYGYTF. The CDR3 DNA is TGCAGCGTCGGGAGACAGGGCCCGAACTATGGCTACACCTTC. The chain employs TRBV29-1 and TRBJ1-2, with TRBD1 matching 7 bases. After removal of 6 bases from V and 2 bases from J, the junction contained 9 bases not matched to a gene. From germline, CDR1 is SQVTM and CDR2 ANQGSEA. The CDR3 extends over 14 amino acids.

V gene TRBV7-8 combines with J gene TRBJ1-4; weak D call: TRBD1 (5 bases). The CDR3 contains 14 residues. Looked up from germline, CDR1 is SGHVS and CDR2 is FQNEAQ. Trimming took 1 base from V and 8 from J, leaving 11 bases between them. The CDR3 loop reads CASSLGRGGEKLFF. In DNA form, the CDR3 reads TGTGCCAGCAGCTTAGGGAGGGGCGGCGAAAAACTGTTTTTT.

This rearrangement joins TRBV9 to TRBJ1-1, with D possibly TRBD1 on 5 matching bases. From germline, CDR1 is SGDLS and CDR2 YYNGEE. Deletions cut 4 bases from V and 4 bases from J, with 14 bases between. CDR3 length equals 14 residues. Here the CDR3 reads CASSFNVGGTEAFF. The CDR3 nucleotides are TGTGCCAGCAGCTTCAACGTGGGGGGCACTGAAGCTTTCTTT.

J is TRBJ1-1 and V is TRBV7-6; D is unclear. The CDR3 sequence is 16 residues long. In germline, CDR1 is SGHVS, CDR2 FNYEAQ. The V gene lost 1 base and the J gene lost 1 base, with 13 bases spanning the gap. The CDR3 is CASSLGQSGKNTEAFF. CDR3 DNA: TGTGCCAGCAGCTTAGGGCAAAGCGGGAAGAACACTGAAGCTTTCTTT.

The chain links TRBV27 to TRBJ2-7, with unresolved D. The germline V and J ends were trimmed by 8 bases and 0 bases, with 11 bases remaining between them. This CDR3 contains 13 residues. Per germline, CDR1 MNHEY and CDR2 SMNVEV (reference sequence). In DNA form, the CDR3 reads TGTGCCAGCTCTAAACAGAGCTCCTACGAGCAGTACTTC. It specifies CASSKQSSYEQYF.

The rearrangement uses TRBV9 and TRBJ2-5; 8 nucleotides match TRBD1. V lost 0 bases and J lost 0; bases outside the gene matches: 10. Germline V gives CDR1 SGDLS, CDR2 YYNGEE. The CDR3 length is 18 residues. The CDR3 spells CASSVGQGRVSNQETQYF. The CDR3 DNA follows: TGTGCCAGCAGCGTAGGACAGGGGCGCGTTTCCAACCAAGAGACCCAGTACTTC.

This clone has more than one count but fewer than ten. The J gene is TRBJ2-7, the V gene TRBV6-5; TRBD1 matches at 7 bases. Germline trimming cut 5 bases from V and 2 bases from J; bases unmatched to any gene: 9. CDR1 is MNHEY and CDR2 is SVGAGI in the germline V gene. This CDR3 is built from 15 residues. The CDR3 DNA is TGTGCCAGCAGTCAGGGACAGCGAACTCCCTACGAGCAGTACTTC. Translation: CASSQGQRTPYEQYF.

The chain joins TRBV4-1 to TRBJ1-4; TRBD1 is a possible D gene (6 bases). The CDR3 sequence is 15 residues long. From germline, CDR1 is MGHRA and CDR2 YSYEKL. V was shortened by 2 bases and J by 5 bases, with 12 bases between the two germline ends. The CDR3 protein is CASSQSTGDNEKLFF. CDR3 bases: TGCGCCAGCAGCCAATCGACAGGAGACAATGAAAAACTGTTTTTT.

This chain joins TRBV9 and TRBJ1-5, with D tentatively TRBD1 (6 bases). The germline V and J ends were trimmed by 0 bases and 7 bases, with 11 bases remaining between them. This CDR3 comprises 14 residues. Looked up from germline, CDR1 is SGDLS and CDR2 is YYNGEE. The CDR3 sequence: CASSVDLRGQPQHF. The CDR3 region has the DNA TGTGCCAGCAGCGTAGACTTGAGGGGGCAGCCCCAGCATTTT. The whole variable domain, remainder taken from reference TRBV9 and TRBJ1-5, is DSGVTQTPKHLITATGQRVTLRCSPRSGDLSVYWYQQSLDQGLQFLIQYYNGEERAKGNILERFSAQQFPDLHSELNLSSLELGDSALYFCASSVDLRGQPQHFGDGTRLSIL.

J is TRBJ2-5 and V is TRBV7-2; D not certain. The CDR3 is made up of 15 amino acids. Trimming pared 5 bases from V and 1 base from J, leaving 14 bases between. Germline V CDR1 and CDR2: SGHTA, FQGNSA. The CDR3 nucleotides read TGTGCCAGCAGCACGAGTCCCGAACCCCAAGAGACCCAGTACTTC. Amino acid sequence: CASSTSPEPQETQYF.

J is TRBJ2-2 and V is TRBV4-3, with D possibly matching TRBD1 (5 bases). This CDR3 region has 16 residues. The V and J ends lost 1 base and 3 bases respectively, with 12 bases between them. The germline V gene has CDR1 LGHNA and CDR2 YSLEER. In DNA form, the CDR3 reads TGCGCCAGCAGCCAAGTGGTACAGGCGGACACCGGGGAGCTGTTTTTT. It translates to CASSQVVQADTGELFF.

V usage is TRBV5-1 and J usage is TRBJ1-1, with D possibly matching TRBD1 (6 bases). V dropped 5 bases and J dropped 1 base, with 9 bases sitting between them. The CDR3 is 13 residues long. Germline V CDR1 and CDR2: SGHRS, YFSETQ. In DNA form, the CDR3 reads TGCGCCAGCAGACTACAGGGGAACACTGAAGCTTTCTTT. Translating gives CASRLQGNTEAFF.

This chain connects TRBV6-5 to TRBJ1-2; 9 nucleotides match TRBD1. The J segment lost 5 bases and the V segment lost 5 bases, leaving 6 bases of the junction unmatched. Per the germline V gene, CDR1 is MNHEY and CDR2 is SVGAGI. The length of the CDR3 is 14 residues. The CDR3 loop reads CASSRTGVGYGYTF. The CDR3 region has the DNA TGTGCCAGCAGTCGGACAGGGGTTGGGTATGGCTACACCTTC.